Each of the 7 T cell receptor beta chains below was sequenced from the same sample in a study of blood T cell repertoires in COVID-19. The table came from immunoSEQ multiplex PCR; TCRdb's copy has only in-frame clones and leaves some out. The table lists around 80,000 clones, around nine tenths of them singletons, with about 8% in the top ten. Source material: peripheral blood. The receptors derive from a man older than 75 with active or convalescent COVID-19.

The V gene is TRBV6-5, the J gene TRBJ1-1; 7 bases align to TRBD1. The CDR3 covers 13 residues. V shed 7 bases and J 8 bases; nucleotides not matched to a gene: 10. Germline loops: CDR1 MNHEY, CDR2 SVGAGI. CDR3 residues: CASTPGQAHEAFF. Written as DNA, the CDR3 is TGTGCCAGCACCCCCGGACAGGCGCACGAAGCTTTCTTT.

Concerning this clone itself: An end of the junction differs from the germline gene, which may be a read error. The chain combines TRBV6-5 with TRBJ1-5; 7 bases are shared with TRBD1. In germline, CDR1 is MNHEY, CDR2 SVGAGI. The CDR3 is 15 residues long. DNA for the CDR3: TGTGCCAGCAGTCGTAGGGGGGACAGCAAACAGCCCCAGCATTTT. As protein: CASSRRGDSKQPQHF.

This clone was found once. V and J are TRBV2 and TRBJ1-4; D perhaps matches TRBD1 (6 bases). V lost 7 bases, J lost 6 bases, and 15 bases lay in between. Germline CDR1 is SNHLY and CDR2 is FYNNEI. CDR3 length: 14 residues. The CDR3 DNA reads TGTGCCAGCAAGGTCAGGGGCGCGGATGAAAAACTGTTTTTT. Translating it yields CASKVRGADEKLFF.

The DNA of the CDR3 is TGTGCCAGCAGCTTGCATGGGGTCGCGGGTGGCTACACCTTC. This codes for CASSLHGVAGGYTF. The rearrangement uses TRBV5-4 and TRBJ1-2; D gene uncertain. This CDR3 has 14 residues. Trimming shortened V by 1 base and J by 7 bases, and 14 bases separated the two germline ends. The germline V gene has CDR1 SGHNT and CDR2 YYREEE (reference sequence).

About this clone: Other DNA sequences in the same sample also yield this CDR3. J is TRBJ1-5 and V is TRBV5-1, with a weak D call TRBD1 (5 bases). The CDR3 sequence is 13 residues long. Looked up from germline, CDR1 is SGHRS and CDR2 is YFSETQ. The V end was cut by 4 bases, the J end by 3 bases, with 8 bases between. As DNA, the CDR3 is TGCGCCAGCAGCCGGGGGTCCAATCAGCCCCAGCATTTT. It codes for CASSRGSNQPQHF.

Comment on this clone: The junction departs from the called germline gene at one end, perhaps through a read error. J is TRBJ2-6 and V is TRBV4-1, with D possibly being TRBD1 (6 bases). CDR3 length equals 16 residues. The germline CDR1 and CDR2 sequences are MGHRA and YSYEKL. The CDR3 bases are TGCGCCAGCAGCCAGGCCTGGGGGCCCGGGGCCAGCGTCCTGACTTTC. Its protein is CASSQAWGPGASVLTF.

Only one count was recorded for this clone. The chain is built from TRBV5-6 and TRBJ1-2; tentatively, D is TRBD1 (5 bases). V was shortened by 2 bases and J by 6 bases, with 11 bases between the two germline ends. The CDR3 is 13 amino acids. In germline, CDR1 is SGHDT, CDR2 YYEEEE. The CDR3, as DNA: TGTGCCAGCAGCTTAAGTTTAGGGGATGGCTACACCTTC. Translated: CASSLSLGDGYTF.